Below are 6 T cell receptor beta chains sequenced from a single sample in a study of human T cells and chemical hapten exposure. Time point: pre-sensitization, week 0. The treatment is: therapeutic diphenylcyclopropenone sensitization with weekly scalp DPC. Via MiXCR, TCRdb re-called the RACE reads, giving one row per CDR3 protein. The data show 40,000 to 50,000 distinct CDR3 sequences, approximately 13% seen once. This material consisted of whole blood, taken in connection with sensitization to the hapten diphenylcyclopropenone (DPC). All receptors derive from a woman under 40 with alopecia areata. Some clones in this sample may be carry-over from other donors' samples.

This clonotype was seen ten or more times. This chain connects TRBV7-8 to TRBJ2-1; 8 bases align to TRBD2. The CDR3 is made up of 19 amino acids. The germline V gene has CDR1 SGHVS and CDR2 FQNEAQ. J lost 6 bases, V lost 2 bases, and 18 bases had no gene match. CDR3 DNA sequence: TGTGCCAGCAGCTTAACAGGCGGGAGGTCCAGTCGCCCCTTCAATGAGCAGTTCTTC. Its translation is CASSLTGGRSSRPFNEQFF.

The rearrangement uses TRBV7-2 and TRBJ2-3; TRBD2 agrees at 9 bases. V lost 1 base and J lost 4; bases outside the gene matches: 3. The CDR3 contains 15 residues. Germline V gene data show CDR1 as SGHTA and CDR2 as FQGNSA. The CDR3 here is CASSLGGRGADTQYF. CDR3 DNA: TGTGCCAGCAGCTTAGGCGGGAGGGGGGCAGATACGCAGTATTTT.

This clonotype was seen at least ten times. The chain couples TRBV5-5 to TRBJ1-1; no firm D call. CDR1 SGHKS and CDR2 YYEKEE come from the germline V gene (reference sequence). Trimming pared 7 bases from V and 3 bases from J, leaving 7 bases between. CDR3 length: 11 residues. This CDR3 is CASAMDTEAFF. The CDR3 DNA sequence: TGTGCCAGCGCTATGGACACTGAAGCTTTCTTT.

This CDR3 is CASSPLRRTEAFF. CDR3 bases: TGTGCCAGCAGTCCCCTCCGCCGTACTGAAGCTTTCTTT. The J gene is TRBJ1-1, the V gene TRBV28; D ambiguous. This CDR3 is 13 amino acids long. In germline, CDR1 is MDHEN, CDR2 SYDVKM. Trimming left V 5 bases short and J 5 bases short, with 12 bases between.

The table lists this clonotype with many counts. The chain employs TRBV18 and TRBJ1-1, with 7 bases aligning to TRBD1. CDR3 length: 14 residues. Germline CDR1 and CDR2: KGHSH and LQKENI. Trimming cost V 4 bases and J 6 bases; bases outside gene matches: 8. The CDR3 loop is CASSLQGGTAEAFF. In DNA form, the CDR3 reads TGTGCCAGCTCACTTCAGGGGGGTACCGCTGAAGCTTTCTTT.

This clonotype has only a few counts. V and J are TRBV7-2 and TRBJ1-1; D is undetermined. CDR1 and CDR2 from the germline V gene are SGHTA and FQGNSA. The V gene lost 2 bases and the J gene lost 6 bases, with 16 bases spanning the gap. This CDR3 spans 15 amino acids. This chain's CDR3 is CASSLIYGVKAEAFF. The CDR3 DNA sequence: TGTGCCAGCAGCTTAATTTACGGGGTCAAAGCTGAAGCTTTCTTT.